The 28 T cell receptor beta chains below were found in one sample sequenced in a study of early T cells in non-severe SARS-CoV-2 infection. TCRdb recomputed calls from the 5' RACE reads with MiXCR, one row per CDR3 protein. The sample shows some 48,000 distinct CDR3 sequences, around 7.7% of them seen only once. What was sequenced was whole blood. The source is an adult who was a healthcare worker with PCR-confirmed SARS-CoV-2 infection or an uninfected control (not recorded which).

This clonotype was observed many times. This chain connects TRBV2 to TRBJ1-5; 9 bases agree with TRBD1. Trimming removed 7 bases from V and 6 bases from J; junction bases left unmatched: 10. CDR1 SNHLY and CDR2 FYNNEI come from the germline V gene. This CDR3 region has 15 residues. The CDR3 region has the DNA TGTGCCAGCACTAAGACAGGGGGGGGCAGTCAGCCCCAGCATTTT. This gives the protein CASTKTGGGSQPQHF.

This clonotype was counted many times. The chain couples TRBV19 to TRBJ2-3; D remains unclear. The CDR3 has 15 amino acids. Trimming left V 3 bases short and J 1 base short, with 11 bases between. Germline-derived CDR1 and CDR2 are LNHDA and SQIVND (reference sequence). The CDR3 spells CASSIARSRTDTQYF. CDR3 nucleotide sequence: TGTGCCAGTAGTATTGCGCGGAGCCGCACAGATACGCAGTATTTT.

This chain links TRBV6-1 with TRBJ2-3, with 7 nucleotides matching TRBD1. Germline V gene sequence: CDR1 MNHNS, CDR2 SASEGT. Trimming at V came to 5 bases and at J to 7 bases, leaving 12 bases not matched to a gene. The CDR3 contains 15 residues. The CDR3 coding sequence is TGTGCCAGCAGTCCCCCCGGGACAGCTCGATATACGCAGTATTTT. As protein: CASSPPGTARYTQYF.

A few counts support this clonotype. This rearrangement joins TRBV12-3 or TRBV12-4 to TRBJ1-5; no reliable D call. Trimming took 4 bases from V and 0 from J, leaving 10 bases between them. The CDR3 sequence is 15 residues long. CDR3 in DNA: TGTGCCAGCAGTTATGGCGGAAATAGCAATCAGCCCCAGCATTTT. Its translation is CASSYGGNSNQPQHF.

In regard to this clonotype: Given a much more abundant clone one base away, this may be a read error. The chain recombines TRBV3-1 with TRBJ2-2; 7 nucleotides agree with TRBD2. CDR1 LGHDT and CDR2 YNNKEL come from the germline V gene (reference sequence). This CDR3 is 16 amino acids long. CDR3 DNA sequence: TGTGCCAGCAGCCAGGCCAGCGGGGCGAACACCGGGGAGCCGTTTTTT. This gives the protein CASSQASGANTGEPFF.

This rearrangement joins TRBV24-1 to TRBJ1-1; 11 positions agree with TRBD1. Germline V CDR1 and CDR2: KGHDR, SFDVKD. Germline trimming cut 4 bases from V and 0 bases from J; bases unmatched to any gene: 3. CDR3 length: 16 amino acids. Here the CDR3 DNA reads TGTGCCACCAGTGAAGGGACAGGGGGGATGAACACTGAAGCTTTCTTT. Its translation is CATSEGTGGMNTEAFF.

This clonotype is labeled medium-sized. The rearrangement joins TRBV4-3 to TRBJ1-1; no firm D call. This CDR3 comprises 13 residues. The V gene lost 1 base and the J gene lost 4 bases, with 7 bases spanning the gap. The germline V gene encodes CDR1 LGHNA and CDR2 YSLEER. Here the CDR3 reads CASSQGLSTEAFF. The CDR3 bases are TGCGCCAGCAGCCAAGGGTTAAGCACTGAAGCTTTCTTT.

J is TRBJ2-7 and V is TRBV29-1; 12 bases line up with TRBD1. J was trimmed by 7 bases and V by 2 bases; bases with no gene match: 9. The CDR3 has 15 residues. CDR1 and CDR2 from the germline V gene are SQVTM and ANQGSEA. The CDR3, as DNA: TGCAGCGTTGAATCTCCGGGACAGGGGGCTAAAGAGCAGTACTTC. Translated, it gives CSVESPGQGAKEQYF.

This clonotype was seen ten or more times. The V and J genes are TRBV18 and TRBJ1-2; D unclear. Per germline, CDR1 KGHSH and CDR2 LQKENI. There are 13 residues in the CDR3. V was trimmed by 2 bases and J by 4 bases, leaving 8 bases between them. The CDR3: CASSPARVYGYTF. In nucleotides, the CDR3 is TGTGCCAGCTCACCAGCTAGGGTCTATGGCTACACCTTC.

This clonotype was seen many times. V is TRBV12-3 or TRBV12-4 and J is TRBJ2-7, with D perhaps TRBD1 or TRBD2 (5 bases each). V lost 6 bases to trimming and J lost 3 bases, with 18 bases between them. The CDR3 is 15 residues long. The CDR3 DNA reads as TGTGCCAGCAGCAAAAGTGCAGGGACCTTCTACGAGCAGTACTTC. This translates into CASSKSAGTFYEQYF.

This clonotype was counted at least ten times. The chain is built from TRBV20-1 and TRBJ2-2, with D perhaps TRBD2 (5 bases). Germline-derived CDR1 and CDR2 are DFQATT and SNEGSKA (reference sequence). V was clipped by 0 bases and J by 6 bases, with 14 bases between them. The CDR3 runs to 15 residues. The CDR3 is CSARDRRNMAGELFF. DNA for the CDR3: TGCAGTGCTAGAGATCGGAGGAATATGGCCGGGGAGCTGTTTTTT.

This clonotype was counted many times. The rearrangement links TRBV6-4 to TRBJ2-1; D unclear. V dropped 0 bases and J dropped 5 bases, with 5 bases sitting between them. Germline V gene sequence: CDR1 MRHNA, CDR2 SNTAGT. The CDR3 runs 13 residues. The CDR3 nucleotides read TGTGCCAGCAGTGACTCGAACGACAATGAGCAGTTCTTC. This sequence encodes CASSDSNDNEQFF.

This clonotype has at least ten counts. This rearrangement joins TRBV5-4 to TRBJ1-4; D is unclear. V lost 3 bases and J 7 bases, leaving 13 bases between the germline ends. This CDR3 has 14 amino acids. In germline, CDR1 is SGHNT, CDR2 YYREEE (reference sequence). CDR3 sequence reads: CASSSPGGGEKLFF. CDR3 DNA sequence: TGTGCCAGCAGCTCACCCGGCGGAGGTGAAAAACTGTTTTTT.

The chain uses TRBV5-4 and TRBJ1-6; TRBD1 matches at 8 bases. Germline lookup yields CDR1 SGHNT and CDR2 YYREEE (reference sequence). V shed 4 bases and J 7 bases; nucleotides not matched to a gene: 4. This CDR3 is built from 14 residues. CDR3 DNA: TGTGCCAGCAGCACAGGGGGACCCAATTCACCCCTCCACTTT. Translation gives CASSTGGPNSPLHF.

This clonotype occurred many times. This sequence joins TRBV18 and TRBJ2-7, with 8 positions matching TRBD2. J lost 3 bases, V lost 6 bases, and 13 bases had no gene match. Germline V lookup: CDR1 KGHSH, CDR2 LQKENI. This CDR3 has 16 amino acids. CDR3 bases: TGTGCCAGCTCCCCTAAAATGGGACTAGAAGGCTACGAGCAGTACTTC. As protein: CASSPKMGLEGYEQYF.

This clonotype was recorded a few times. The chain combines TRBV6-5 with TRBJ1-1; perhaps TRBD1 as D (6 bases). The CDR3 runs 17 residues. The V end lost 2 bases, the J end lost 0 bases, and 16 bases lay between the germline ends. CDR1 is MNHEY and CDR2 is SVGAGI in the germline V gene. The CDR3: CASSYAGGGQMNTEAFF. Here the CDR3 DNA reads TGTGCCAGCAGTTACGCAGGCGGGGGGCAGATGAACACTGAAGCTTTCTTT.

V is TRBV6-2 or TRBV6-3 and J is TRBJ2-7; 7 bases align to TRBD1. With V trimmed by 5 bases and J by 1 base, 8 bases remained unmatched. The CDR3 is 15 residues long. Germline assignment: CDR1 MNHEY and CDR2 SVGEGT. The CDR3 bases are TGTGCCAGCAGTACACGACAGGGCCTATCCTACGAGCAGTACTTC. This encodes CASSTRQGLSYEQYF.

The rearrangement uses TRBV4-3 and TRBJ2-7, with TRBD1 identical over 7 bases. The CDR3 runs 13 residues. J was trimmed by 5 bases and V by 3 bases; bases with no gene match: 4. Germline V gene data show CDR1 as LGHNA and CDR2 as YSLEER. The CDR3 DNA sequence: TGCGCCAGCAGCCAGACAGGGTTAAACGAGCAGTACTTC. This translates into CASSQTGLNEQYF.

This clonotype was recorded a few times. This chain joins TRBV6-5 and TRBJ2-5; D gene ambiguous. The germline gives CDR1 MNHEY, CDR2 SVGAGI. V was cut by 0 bases and J by 0 bases, with 14 bases left in between. CDR3 length equals 17 residues. CDR3 in amino acids: CASSYSLPASYQETQYF. CDR3 DNA sequence: TGTGCCAGCAGTTACTCGTTGCCAGCATCGTACCAAGAGACCCAGTACTTC.

This clonotype showed up just a few times. This may be a read error: a much more frequent sequence differs by one nucleotide. The chain is built from TRBV7-9 and TRBJ1-2; possibly TRBD1 for D (6 bases). Trimming stripped 2 bases from V and 9 bases from J, with 13 bases between. The CDR3 is 13 amino acids. CDR1 is SEHNR and CDR2 is FQNEAQ in the germline V gene (reference sequence). CDR3 coding DNA: TGTGCCAGCAGCTTAATGCAGGGACATAGCTACACCTTC. Translation gives CASSLMQGHSYTF.

The chain combines TRBV4-1 with TRBJ2-1; tentatively, D is TRBD2 (5 bases). This CDR3 spans 14 amino acids. CDR1 and CDR2 (germline): MGHRA, YSYEKL. V lost 5 bases and J 4 bases, leaving 12 bases between the germline ends. The CDR3 coding sequence is TGCGCCAGCAGCTACCCTAGCAGTTACAATGAGCAGTTCTTC. It is translated as CASSYPSSYNEQFF.

The chain uses TRBV12-3 or TRBV12-4 and TRBJ2-7; D gene uncertain. CDR3 length: 12 residues. V lost 6 bases, J lost 3 bases, and 9 bases lay in between. CDR3 region: CASSDDRYEQYF. The DNA of the CDR3 is TGTGCCAGCAGCGACGACCGCTACGAGCAGTACTTC.

The CDR3 is CSARDRLAGQETQYF. The CDR3 DNA is TGCAGTGCTAGAGATAGGCTAGCGGGGCAAGAGACCCAGTACTTC. The chain is built from TRBV20-1 and TRBJ2-5, with 9 bases fitting TRBD2. The germline gives CDR1 DFQATT, CDR2 SNEGSKA (reference sequence). V lost 0 bases and J lost 2; bases outside the gene matches: 4. The length of the CDR3 is 15 residues.

The table lists this clonotype with many counts. Here the CDR3 reads CAWSPNSGNTIYF. In nucleotides, the CDR3 is TGTGCCTGGAGTCCCAACTCTGGAAACACCATATATTTT. This rearrangement joins TRBV30 to TRBJ1-3; unclear D gene. Per germline, CDR1 GTSNPN and CDR2 SVGIG (reference sequence). Trimming took 2 bases from V and 0 from J, leaving 5 bases between them. The CDR3 spans 13 residues.

This clonotype occurred many times. The rearrangement links TRBV11-2 to TRBJ2-5, with D unresolved. The CDR3 length is 12 residues. Germline V gene sequence: CDR1 SGHAT, CDR2 FQNNGV. Trimming pared 7 bases from V and 2 bases from J, leaving 8 bases between. DNA of the CDR3: TGTGCCAGCACGACTGTACAAGAGACCCAGTACTTC. This gives the protein CASTTVQETQYF.

This chain joins TRBV7-8 and TRBJ2-3, with 10 bases matching TRBD2. Germline assignment: CDR1 SGHVS and CDR2 FQNEAQ. This CDR3 is 16 amino acids long. V shed 1 base, J shed 4 bases, and the junction held 5 bases outside the gene matches. This chain's CDR3 is CASSLVSSGGADTQYF. The CDR3 coding sequence is TGTGCCAGCAGCTTAGTTTCTAGCGGGGGCGCAGATACGCAGTATTTT.

The CDR3 spells CASSLGGHEQYF. Here the CDR3 DNA reads TGTGCCAGCAGTTTAGGGGGGCACGAGCAGTACTTC. V is TRBV12-3 or TRBV12-4 and J is TRBJ2-7; D may be TRBD1 (6 bases). This CDR3 spans 12 amino acids. The V end lost 1 base, the J end lost 5 bases, and 6 bases lay between the germline ends.

This clonotype was seen ten or more times. The chain carries TRBV6-4 and TRBJ2-1, with 8 bases identical to TRBD2. Germline V gene lookup returns CDR1 MRHNA and CDR2 SNTAGT. Trimming took 4 bases from V and 5 from J; bases not matched to a gene: 16. The CDR3 is 18 residues long. The CDR3 DNA reads TGTGCCAGCAGTGCCCAATCGTTTGTGAGCGGGGGAAACAATGAGCAGTTCTTC. It yields the protein CASSAQSFVSGGNNEQFF.